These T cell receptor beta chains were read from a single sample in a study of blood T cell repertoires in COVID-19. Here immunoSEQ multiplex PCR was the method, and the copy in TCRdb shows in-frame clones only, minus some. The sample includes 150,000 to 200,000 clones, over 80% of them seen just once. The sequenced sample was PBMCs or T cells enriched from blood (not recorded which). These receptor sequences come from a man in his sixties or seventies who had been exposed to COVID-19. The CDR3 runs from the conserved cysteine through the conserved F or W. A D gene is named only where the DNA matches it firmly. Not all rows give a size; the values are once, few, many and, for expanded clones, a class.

CASSSTRMGGSSTQYF	TGTGCCAGCAGTTCCACCCGAATGGGCGGGAGTAGTACGCAGTATTTT	once	TRBV28	TRBJ2-3	TRBD2
CATETGISGNTIYF	TGTGCCACCGAGACAGGAATCTCTGGAAACACCATATATTTT	few	TRBV10-3	TRBJ1-3	NA
CASSNSRGSNYGYTF	TGTGCCAGTAGTAATAGCCGGGGGTCGAACTATGGCTACACCTTC	NA	TRBV19	TRBJ1-2	NA
CASSSQGARSSYEQYF	TGTGCCAGCAGTTCTCAGGGGGCGAGGAGCTCCTACGAGCAGTACTTC	once	TRBV28	TRBJ2-7	TRBD1
CAWSVPLRQRGGYTF	TGTGCCTGGAGTGTACCCCTTCGACAGCGTGGTGGCTACACCTTC	NA	TRBV30	TRBJ1-2	NA
CASTWGQGSNQPQHF	TGTGCCAGCACCTGGGGACAGGGGAGCAATCAGCCCCAGCATTTT	NA	TRBV5-5	TRBJ1-5	TRBD1
CASSLEQSNYGYTF	TGTGCCAGCAGTTTAGAACAGAGCAACTATGGCTACACCTTC	NA	TRBV28	TRBJ1-2	NA
CATSRGEGWQPQHF	TGTGCCACCAGCAGAGGGGAGGGGTGGCAGCCCCAGCATTTT	NA	TRBV15	TRBJ1-5	NA
CASSATRGLLNTEAFF	TGCGCCAGCAGCGCAACAAGGGGACTCTTGAACACTGAAGCTTTCTTT	NA	TRBV5-1	TRBJ1-1	NA
CASSSPAAGGTPGQPQHF	TGTGCCAGCAGTTCGCCAGCGGCAGGGGGGACTCCAGGTCAGCCCCAGCATTTT	NA	TRBV28	TRBJ1-5	TRBD1
CASSKLAGAQGEQFF	TGTGCCAGTAGTAAGCTAGCGGGAGCTCAGGGGGAGCAGTTCTTC	NA	TRBV19	TRBJ2-1	TRBD2
CASSSGRGSMNTEAFF	TGCGCCAGCAGCTCCGGGCGGGGGTCCATGAACACTGAAGCTTTCTTT	NA	TRBV5-1	TRBJ1-1	NA
CASSPLSQGAYEQYF	TGTGCCAGCAGTCCCCTCTCCCAGGGGGCCTACGAGCAGTACTTC	NA	TRBV6-6	TRBJ2-7	TRBD1
CASTESGTSGRGEQFF	TGTGCCAGCACTGAGTCGGGGACTAGCGGGAGAGGTGAGCAGTTCTTC	once	TRBV28	TRBJ2-1	TRBD2
CASSLNSRGTQETQYF	TGTGCCAGCAGCTTAAATTCGCGAGGAACCCAAGAGACCCAGTACTTC	NA	TRBV7-7	TRBJ2-5	NA
CASSLSINTEAFF	TGTGCCAGCAGCTTATCAATTAACACTGAAGCTTTCTTT	NA	TRBV7-9	TRBJ1-1	NA
CASSRDSGSFGSYEQYF	TGCGCCAGCAGCCGTGATAGCGGGAGTTTCGGTTCCTACGAGCAGTACTTC	NA	TRBV4-1	TRBJ2-7	TRBD2
CASSSGTGDNSPLHF	TGTGCCAGCAGCTCCGGGACGGGAGATAATTCACCCCTCCACTTT	NA	TRBV7-2	TRBJ1-6	NA
CASRQQGRSTEAFF	TGTGCCAGCAGGCAACAGGGGCGAAGTACTGAAGCTTTCTTT	NA	TRBV27	TRBJ1-1	TRBD1
CASSPGQGAGQTQYF	TGTGCCAGCAGCCCCGGACAGGGGGCTGGTCAGACCCAGTACTTC	NA	TRBV5-4	TRBJ2-5	TRBD1
CASSRPQQGAAGELFF	TGTGCCAGCTCTCGACCCCAACAGGGGGCAGCCGGGGAGCTGTTTTTT	NA	TRBV18	TRBJ2-2	TRBD1
CASSSGQGRYGYTF	TGTGCCAGCAGCTCCGGACAGGGAAGGTATGGCTACACCTTC	NA	TRBV6-5	TRBJ1-2	TRBD1
CASSDSAALSNTGELFF	TGTGCCAGCAGTGACTCGGCGGCTCTATCGAACACCGGGGAGCTGTTTTTT	NA	TRBV6-4	TRBJ2-2	NA
CASKSPDRGSATNEKLFF	TGTGCCAGTAAGTCCCCGGACAGGGGATCTGCAACTAATGAAAAACTGTTTTTT	NA	TRBV19	TRBJ1-4	TRBD1
CASSPNTDSPLHF	TGTGCCAGCAGTCCCAATACAGATTCACCCCTCCACTTT	NA	TRBV5-4	TRBJ1-6	NA
CASSPSGAYEQYF	TGTGCCAGCAGTCCCTCCGGGGCCTACGAGCAGTACTTC	NA	TRBV28	TRBJ2-7	NA
CASSTGQGRSNQPQHF	TGTGCCAGTAGTACCGGACAGGGAAGGAGCAATCAGCCCCAGCATTTT	many	TRBV19	TRBJ1-5	TRBD1
CASSLWAGAAGNTIYF	TGTGCCAGCAGTTTATGGGCGGGGGCAGCCGGAAACACCATATATTTT	NA	TRBV28	TRBJ1-3	NA
CASGLMGGELFF	TGTGCCAGCGGGCTAATGGGCGGGGAGCTGTTTTTT	NA	TRBV6-5	TRBJ2-2	NA
CAWGTGSTEAFF	TGTGCCTGGGGGACGGGTTCCACTGAAGCTTTCTTT	NA	TRBV30	TRBJ1-1	NA
CASSHRGFANTGELFF	TGTGCCAGCAGCCACAGGGGGTTCGCGAACACCGGGGAGCTGTTTTTT	NA	TRBV7-2	TRBJ2-2	TRBD1
CASSQNTDTQYF	TGTGCCAGCAGCCAAAACACAGATACGCAGTATTTT	NA	TRBV6-5	TRBJ2-3	NA
CASSSGVTYEQYF	TGTGCCAGCAGTTCAGGGGTTACGTACGAGCAGTACTTC	NA	TRBV12-3/TRBV12-4	TRBJ2-7	NA
CASTNRGPGNQPQHF	TGTGCCAGCACCAACAGGGGACCGGGCAATCAGCCCCAGCATTTT	NA	TRBV25-1	TRBJ1-5	TRBD1
CASSLVPSETQYF	TGTGCCAGCAGTTTAGTTCCCTCAGAGACCCAGTACTTC	NA	TRBV12-3/TRBV12-4	TRBJ2-5	NA
CASSPQGGGGGYTF	TGCGCCAGCAGCCCCCAGGGAGGTGGCGGTGGCTACACCTTC	NA	TRBV4-1	TRBJ1-2	NA
CASSSTGDYGYTF	TGTGCCAGCAGTTCCACAGGGGACTATGGCTACACCTTC	NA	TRBV2	TRBJ1-2	TRBD1
CASSPDSYGYTF	TGTGCCAGCAGTCCGGACAGCTATGGCTACACCTTC	NA	TRBV6-5	TRBJ1-2	NA
CASSLQRGYETQYF	TGTGCCAGCAGCTTGCAGCGGGGGTATGAGACCCAGTACTTC	NA	TRBV5-4	TRBJ2-5	TRBD2
CASSHLQQPYEQYF	TGTGCCAGCAGCCATTTACAGCAACCTTACGAGCAGTACTTC	NA	TRBV3-1/TRBV3-2	TRBJ2-7	NA
CASSLGTFDTQYF	TGCGCCAGCAGCTTGGGTACTTTTGATACGCAGTATTTT	NA	TRBV5-1	TRBJ2-3	NA
CASSLGSGAHNEQFF	TGTGCCAGCAGCTTAGGGTCAGGGGCCCACAATGAGCAGTTCTTC	once	TRBV7-2	TRBJ2-1	NA
CASSLASGARNTIYF	TGTGCCAGCAGCTTGGCATCAGGGGCGCGAAACACCATATATTTT	many	TRBV5-4	TRBJ1-3	NA
CASSETPVAGGSETQYF	TGCGCCAGCAGTGAGACCCCAGTAGCGGGAGGTTCAGAGACCCAGTACTTC	NA	TRBV10-1	TRBJ2-5	TRBD2
CATSRVHPGGDGYTF	TGTGCCACCAGCCGGGTCCACCCCGGAGGGGATGGCTACACCTTC	NA	TRBV15	TRBJ1-2	NA
CASTVQYNSPLHF	TGTGCCAGCACTGTACAGTATAATTCACCCCTCCACTTT	NA	TRBV27	TRBJ1-6	NA
CASSLTGETYYEQYF	TGCGCCAGCAGCTTGACAGGGGAGACCTACTACGAGCAGTACTTC	once	TRBV5-1	TRBJ2-7	TRBD1
CASSLTGVLYGYTF	TGCGCCAGCAGCTTGACAGGAGTACTCTATGGCTACACCTTC	NA	TRBV5-1	TRBJ1-2	NA
CASSLEGLTQYF	TGTGCCAGCAGCTTGGAGGGACTGACCCAGTACTTC	NA	TRBV5-5	TRBJ2-5	NA
CASSPGLAGQETQYF	TGTGCCAGCAGCCCCGGACTAGCGGGCCAAGAGACCCAGTACTTC	once	TRBV7-2	TRBJ2-5	TRBD2
CASSTTGNNSPLHF	TGTGCCAGCAGCACGACAGGGAACAATTCACCCCTCCACTTT	once	TRBV2	TRBJ1-6	TRBD1
CASSLGQGNTEVFF	TGTGCCAGCAGCTTGGGGCAGGGAAACACTGAAGTTTTCTTT	NA	TRBV5-4	TRBJ1-1	NA
CASSQGTGDEAFF	TGTGCCAGCTCACAAGGGACAGGGGATGAAGCTTTCTTT	once	TRBV18	TRBJ1-1	TRBD1
CASSCRQGIMNTEAFF	TGTGCCAGCAGTTGTCGACAGGGCATTATGAACACTGAAGCTTTCTTT	NA	TRBV6-7	TRBJ1-1	TRBD1
CASSPMGQQYTGELFF	TGCGCCAGCAGCCCAATGGGACAGCAATACACCGGGGAGCTGTTTTTT	NA	TRBV5-1	TRBJ2-2	TRBD1